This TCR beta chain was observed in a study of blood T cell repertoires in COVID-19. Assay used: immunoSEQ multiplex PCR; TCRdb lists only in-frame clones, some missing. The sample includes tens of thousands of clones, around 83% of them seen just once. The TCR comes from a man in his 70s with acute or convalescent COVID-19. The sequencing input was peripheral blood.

The CDR3 DNA sequence: TGTGCCAGCAGCGCCGGGACTAGCGTCCGGAATGAGCAGTTCTTC. Translation: CASSAGTSVRNEQFF. This chain links TRBV3-1 (or the pseudogene TRBV3-2) with TRBJ2-1, with 10 bases matching TRBD2. From germline, CDR1 is LGHDT and CDR2 YNNKEL (reference sequence). The CDR3 extends over 15 amino acids. V gave up 5 bases and J gave up 7 bases; unmatched junction bases: 8.